The 26 T cell receptor beta chains presented below share a single source sample, sequenced in a study of shared T cell receptors in the human thymus (dated by TCRdb to the early 2020s). Library preparation was by the immunoSEQ multiplex PCR assay. This immuneACCESS table, as held by TCRdb, lists in-frame sequences with V and J called but not all clones. Of the missing ones, under half trace to an unresolved V gene in checked studies; the others have no known cause. The sample table lists about 610,000 clones, roughly 90% of them with a count of one. The ten largest clones represent around 0.0099% of the sample. Another study also made use of these data, one on human thymus T cells.

Sequences were obtained from thymocytes. These receptors came from a boy in the first two years of life with a congenital heart defect. Donor details come from another sample of the same person, matched by shared clones.

The CDR3 DNA reads as TGTGCCAGCTCACCCCAGCGGGAGGGCCGGGTAACCGCTGGGGCCAACGTCCTGACTTTC. Protein sequence: CASSPQREGRVTAGANVLTF. The chain employs TRBV18 and TRBJ2-6; TRBD2 agrees at 10 bases. The length of the CDR3 is 20 residues. Germline CDR1 reads KGHSH; CDR2 reads LQKENI. V dropped 3 bases and J dropped 2; count of bases not matched to a gene: 13.

The V and J genes are TRBV29-1 and TRBJ2-5; TRBD1 matches 7 bases. Trimming took 8 bases from V and 5 from J; bases not matched to a gene: 17. The CDR3 covers 15 residues. Per the germline V gene, CDR1 is SQVTM and CDR2 is ANQGSEA. CDR3 in DNA: TGCAGCTTGTACGACAGGGTGAGGGGAGCGGAGACCCAGTACTTC. Translated, it gives CSLYDRVRGAETQYF.

The CDR3 nucleotides are TGTGCCAGTAGTATACAAGCGGGAGGGATGGAGACCCAGTACTTC. The encoded protein is CASSIQAGGMETQYF. The chain combines TRBV19 with TRBJ2-5; 10 bases are shared with TRBD2. The germline CDR1 and CDR2 sequences are LNHDA and SQIVND (reference sequence). This CDR3 contains 15 residues. The junction had 5 bases not matched to a gene; V was cut back by 2 bases and J by 5 bases. Drawing the rest from reference TRBV19 and TRBJ2-5, the complete variable domain is DGGITQSPKYLFRKEGQNVTLSCEQNLNHDAMYWYRQDPGQGLRLIYYSQIVNDFQKGDIAEGYSVSREKKESFPLTVTSAQKNPTAFYLCASSIQAGGMETQYFGPGTRLLVL.

The J gene is TRBJ1-1, the V gene TRBV7-9, with unresolved D. The CDR3 spans 16 residues. V was pared by 1 base and J by 0 bases, with 12 bases between. Germline CDR1 is SEHNR and CDR2 is FQNEAQ (reference sequence). CDR3 coding DNA: TGTGCCAGCAGCTTAGGTAGCTTAGATTTGAACACTGAAGCTTTCTTT. It translates to CASSLGSLDLNTEAFF. The complete variable domain, with remaining parts taken from reference TRBV7-9 and TRBJ1-1, reads DTGVSQNPRHKITKRGQNVTFRCDPISEHNRLYWYRQTLGQGPEFLTYFQNEAQLEKSRLLSDRFSAERPKGSFSTLEIQRTEQGDSAMYLCASSLGSLDLNTEAFFGQGTRLTVV.

V gene TRBV10-3 combines with J gene TRBJ2-7; 11 nucleotides agree with TRBD2. Germline CDR1 and CDR2: ENHRY and SYGVKD. V lost 6 bases to trimming and J lost 5 bases; unmatched junction nucleotides: 15. The CDR3 has 17 amino acids. In DNA form, the CDR3 reads TGTGCCATCAGGCCTAGACTCAATAGCGGGAGGGCCAACGAGCAGTACTTC. It specifies CAIRPRLNSGRANEQYF.

The V call is TRBV4-2, the J call TRBJ2-5; perhaps D is TRBD1 or TRBD2 (5 bases each). Judging by the DNA end, TRBJ2-7 fits better; the J call may be wrong. The germline V gene has CDR1 LGHNA and CDR2 YNFKEQ. There are 11 residues in the CDR3. For the CDR3, the DNA is TGTGCCAGCAGCCATGGGGGCGAGCAGTACTTC. As protein: CASSHGGEQYF.

This sequence joins TRBV4-3 and TRBJ2-1, with 8 nucleotides matching TRBD2. The ends lost 4 bases at V and 8 bases at J; junction bases unmatched: 13. CDR1 is LGHNA, CDR2 YSLEER, per germline. The CDR3 covers 16 residues. CDR3 amino acids: CASSPGPAGGGDEQFF. Here the CDR3 DNA reads TGCGCCAGCAGCCCGGGCCCGGCGGGAGGAGGGGATGAGCAGTTCTTC.

The rearrangement uses TRBV28 and TRBJ2-7; D not certain. CDR1 is MDHEN, CDR2 SYDVKM, per germline. The CDR3 extends over 13 amino acids. Between the trimmed V and J ends, which lost 2 bases and 1 base, there was a span of 6 bases. Here the CDR3 DNA reads TGTGCCAGCAGTTTAGAGGCTTCCTACGAGCAGTACTTC. Translating gives CASSLEASYEQYF. Full variable domain (rest looked up from reference TRBV28 and TRBJ2-7): DVKVTQSSRYLVKRTGEKVFLECVQDMDHENMFWYRQDPGLGLRLIYFSYDVKMKEKGDIPEGYSVSREKKERFSLILESASTNQTSMYLCASSLEASYEQYFGPGTRLTVT.

The V call is TRBV20-1, the J call TRBJ2-4, with D possibly being TRBD2 (5 bases). The germline V gene encodes CDR1 DFQATT and CDR2 SNEGSKA (reference sequence). This CDR3 is built from 11 residues. V dropped 0 bases and J dropped 13 bases, with 10 bases sitting between them. The CDR3 loop is CSARDDGEQYF. The CDR3 DNA reads TGCAGTGCTAGAGATGACGGGGAACAGTACTTC.

The CDR3 nucleotides are TGTGCCAGCAGTAACCCGACAGGGTCCCAGGAGACCCAGTACTTC. Amino acids: CASSNPTGSQETQYF. V usage is TRBV6-5 and J usage is TRBJ2-5; 7 bases are shared with TRBD1. The CDR3 has 15 amino acids. Germline CDR1 and CDR2: MNHEY and SVGAGI. V lost 5 bases to trimming and J lost 5 bases; unmatched junction nucleotides: 11.

The chain links TRBV5-8 to TRBJ1-5; 8 nucleotides line up with TRBD1. CDR3 length: 17 amino acids. The ends lost 3 bases at V and 6 bases at J; junction bases unmatched: 14. From germline, CDR1 is SGHTS and CDR2 YDEGEE. The CDR3 here is CASSSCGTGGNCQPQHF. Written as DNA, the CDR3 is TGTGCCAGCAGCTCCTGCGGTACAGGGGGTAATTGTCAGCCCCAGCATTTT.

CDR3 region: CASSLGQKTNQPQHF. CDR3 nucleotides: TGTGCCAGCAGCTTGGGGCAGAAAACCAATCAGCCCCAGCATTTT. The V gene is TRBV5-6, the J gene TRBJ1-5; D not certain. CDR1 and CDR2 (germline): SGHDT, YYEEEE. V was trimmed by 0 bases and J by 3 bases, leaving 10 bases between them. CDR3 length: 15 residues.

This chain connects TRBV5-1 to TRBJ2-2; D might be TRBD1 (5 bases). The CDR3 has 13 residues. V shed 0 bases and J shed 6 bases, with 6 bases lying between them. Germline CDR1 is SGHRS and CDR2 is YFSETQ. The CDR3 DNA follows: TGCGCCAGCAGCTTGGTCAGGGCCGGGGAGCTGTTTTTT. Amino acid sequence: CASSLVRAGELFF. The entire variable domain, with the rest obtained from reference TRBV5-1 and TRBJ2-2, is as follows: KAGVTQTPRYLIKTRGQQVTLSCSPISGHRSVSWYQQTPGQGLQFLFEYFSETQRNKGNFPGRFSGRQFSNSRSEMNVSTLELGDSALYLCASSLVRAGELFFGEGSRLTVL.

The gene calls are TRBV7-9 and TRBJ2-1; 7 nucleotides agree with TRBD1. The V segment lost 5 bases and the J segment 4 bases; nucleotides outside the gene matches: 5. Looked up from germline, CDR1 is SEHNR and CDR2 is FQNEAQ (reference sequence). The CDR3 is made up of 14 amino acids. The CDR3 here is CASSGTGQYNEQFF. In DNA form, the CDR3 reads TGTGCCAGCAGCGGTACGGGACAGTACAATGAGCAGTTCTTC.

The rearrangement joins TRBV14 to TRBJ2-7; 8 bases line up with TRBD1. From germline, CDR1 is SGHDN and CDR2 FVKESK. V was clipped by 0 bases and J by 0 bases; unmatched bases: 10. The CDR3 covers 18 residues. DNA of the CDR3: TGTGCCAGCAGCCAAGACTTATTGACAGGGGTCGCCTCCTACGAGCAGTACTTC. Its protein product is CASSQDLLTGVASYEQYF.

The V gene is TRBV6-1, the J gene TRBJ2-1, with D perhaps matching TRBD2 (6 bases). Trimming stripped 2 bases from V and 3 bases from J, with 8 bases between. The CDR3 consists of 14 residues. Germline V gives CDR1 MNHNS, CDR2 SASEGT. This CDR3 is CASSERRDYNEQFF. CDR3 nucleotide sequence: TGTGCCAGCAGTGAAAGGCGGGACTACAATGAGCAGTTCTTC.

This chain connects TRBV21-1 to TRBJ1-2. TRBV21-1 is assigned pseudogene status. The CDR3 totals 15 residues. CDR3 sequence: CASSKRRGPVYGYTF. The CDR3, as DNA: TGTGCCAGCAGCAAAAGGCGGGGACCTGTCTATGGCTACACCTTC.

This sequence joins TRBV5-8 and TRBJ2-7, with D possibly matching TRBD1 (6 bases). Trimming left V 3 bases short and J 3 bases short, with 13 bases between. The V gene's germline CDR1 is SGHTS and CDR2 YDEGEE. The CDR3 contains 14 residues. The CDR3: CASSCRPQGYEQYF. CDR3 nucleotides: TGTGCCAGCAGCTGTCGACCACAGGGCTACGAGCAGTACTTC.

This chain joins TRBV11-1 and TRBJ1-3, with D maybe TRBD1 (5 bases). V was trimmed by 5 bases and J by 0 bases, leaving 17 bases between them. CDR3 size: 17 residues. Germline-derived CDR1 and CDR2 are SGHAT and FQDESV (reference sequence). The CDR3 nucleotides read TGTGCCAGCAGCCTAAGAAGACAGCGATCCTCTGGAAACACCATATATTTT. This codes for CASSLRRQRSSGNTIYF.

The rearrangement uses TRBV28 and TRBJ1-2; 9 nucleotides match TRBD1. This CDR3 is built from 15 residues. Germline CDR1 is MDHEN and CDR2 is SYDVKM. V was pared by 6 bases and J by 2 bases, with 7 bases of the junction left unmatched. Here the CDR3 reads CASSQTDRGNYGYTF. CDR3 sequence (DNA): TGTGCCAGCAGCCAGACGGACAGGGGCAACTATGGCTACACCTTC.

J is TRBJ1-4 and V is TRBV15; D gene uncertain. The germline V gene encodes CDR1 LNHNV and CDR2 YYDKDF (reference sequence). This CDR3 is 18 amino acids long. Trimming took 2 bases from V and 0 from J, leaving 16 bases between them. The CDR3 region is CATSRPYYPPATNEKLFF. CDR3 bases: TGTGCCACCAGCAGACCATACTACCCCCCAGCAACTAATGAAAAACTGTTTTTT.

This clone has just one count. The chain combines TRBV15 with TRBJ2-5, with TRBD2 matching 8 bases. The J call may be in error: the DNA end matches TRBJ2-7 better. CDR1 and CDR2 (germline): LNHNV, YYDKDF (reference sequence). The CDR3 contains 19 residues. The CDR3 loop reads CATSRDWASGPGGFYEQYF. CDR3 coding DNA: TGTGCCACCAGCAGAGATTGGGCTAGCGGGCCCGGGGGGTTCTACGAGCAGTACTTC.

The chain recombines TRBV28 with TRBJ2-3; 7 bases fit TRBD2. The CDR3 is made up of 17 amino acids. Germline lookup yields CDR1 MDHEN and CDR2 SYDVKM. The junction had 10 bases not matched to a gene; V was cut back by 3 bases and J by 1 base. CDR3 DNA sequence: TGTGCCAGCAGTTTCCCCCCCAGGCTAGCGGGCACAGATACGCAGTATTTT. Translated, it gives CASSFPPRLAGTDTQYF.

V gene TRBV7-8 combines with J gene TRBJ2-7; 8 positions agree with TRBD2. The V gene end was trimmed by 1 base and the J gene end by 0 bases; junction bases not matched to a gene: 11. The germline CDR1 and CDR2 sequences are SGHVS and FQNEAQ. This CDR3 is built from 18 residues. The CDR3 reads CASSLVGGGSGNSYEQYF. As DNA, the CDR3 is TGTGCCAGCAGCTTAGTAGGGGGGGGTAGCGGGAACTCCTACGAGCAGTACTTC. Full variable domain (rest looked up from reference TRBV7-8 and TRBJ2-7): GAGVSQSPRYKVAKRGQDVALRCDPISGHVSLFWYQQALGQGPEFLTYFQNEAQLDKSGLPSDRFFAERPEGSVSTLKIQRTQQEDSAVYLCASSLVGGGSGNSYEQYFGPGTRLTVT.

The rearrangement joins TRBV28 to TRBJ2-7, with 9 bases matching TRBD1. Trimming removed 3 bases from V and 4 bases from J; junction bases left unmatched: 7. This CDR3 comprises 15 residues. The germline V gene has CDR1 MDHEN and CDR2 SYDVKM. The CDR3 nucleotides read TGTGCCAGCAGTTTCGGGGGGACAGGGCCTTACGAGCAGTACTTC. Amino acids: CASSFGGTGPYEQYF.

The chain joins TRBV7-8 to TRBJ2-1, with TRBD2 as a possible D gene (6 bases). Trimming removed 5 bases at V and 10 bases at J, with 12 bases between. The germline V gene encodes CDR1 SGHVS and CDR2 FQNEAQ. This CDR3 has 12 amino acids. Here the CDR3 DNA reads TGTGCCAGCAGCCCCCGACGGGGGGAGCAGTTCTTC. It yields the protein CASSPRRGEQFF.